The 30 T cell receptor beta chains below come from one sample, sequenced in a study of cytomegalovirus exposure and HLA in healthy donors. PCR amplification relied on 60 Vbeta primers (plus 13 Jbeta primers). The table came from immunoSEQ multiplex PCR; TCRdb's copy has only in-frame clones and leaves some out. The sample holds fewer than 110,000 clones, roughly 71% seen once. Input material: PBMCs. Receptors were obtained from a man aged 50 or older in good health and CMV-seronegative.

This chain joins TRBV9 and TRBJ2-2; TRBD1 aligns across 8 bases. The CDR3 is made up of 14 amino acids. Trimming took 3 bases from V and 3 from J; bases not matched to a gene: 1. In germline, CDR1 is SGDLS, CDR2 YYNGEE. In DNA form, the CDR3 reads TGTGCCAGCAGCGGGACAGGGTACACCGGGGAGCTGTTTTTT. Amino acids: CASSGTGYTGELFF.

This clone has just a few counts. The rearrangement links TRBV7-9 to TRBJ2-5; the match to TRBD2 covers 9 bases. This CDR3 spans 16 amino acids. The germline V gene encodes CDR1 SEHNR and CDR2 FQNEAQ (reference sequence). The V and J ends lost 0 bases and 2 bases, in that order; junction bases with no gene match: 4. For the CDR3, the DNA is TGTGCCAGCAGCTTAGCTGGCGGGGGGGTGCAAGAGACCCAGTACTTC. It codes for CASSLAGGGVQETQYF.

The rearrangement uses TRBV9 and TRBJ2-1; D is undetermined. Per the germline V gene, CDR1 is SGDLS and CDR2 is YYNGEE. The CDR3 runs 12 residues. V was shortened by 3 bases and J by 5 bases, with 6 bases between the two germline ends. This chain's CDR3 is CASSGDNNEQFF. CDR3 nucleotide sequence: TGTGCCAGCAGCGGAGACAACAATGAGCAGTTCTTC. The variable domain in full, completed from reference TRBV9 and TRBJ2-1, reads DSGVTQTPKHLITATGQRVTLRCSPRSGDLSVYWYQQSLDQGLQFLIQYYNGEERAKGNILERFSAQQFPDLHSELNLSSLELGDSALYFCASSGDNNEQFFGPGTRLTVL.

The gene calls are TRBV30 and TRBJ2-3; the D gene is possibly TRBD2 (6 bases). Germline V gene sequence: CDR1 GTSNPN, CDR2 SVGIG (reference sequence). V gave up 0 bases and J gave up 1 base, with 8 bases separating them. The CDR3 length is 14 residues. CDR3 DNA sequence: TGTGCCTGGAGTGTGACGGGAGGCACAGATACGCAGTATTTT. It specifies CAWSVTGGTDTQYF.

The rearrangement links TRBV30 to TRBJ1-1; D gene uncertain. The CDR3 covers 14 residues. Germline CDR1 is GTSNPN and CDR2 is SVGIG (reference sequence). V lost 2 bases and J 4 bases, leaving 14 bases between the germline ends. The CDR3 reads CAWSFGRDSTEAFF. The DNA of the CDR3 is TGTGCCTGGAGTTTCGGGCGGGATTCCACTGAAGCTTTCTTT.

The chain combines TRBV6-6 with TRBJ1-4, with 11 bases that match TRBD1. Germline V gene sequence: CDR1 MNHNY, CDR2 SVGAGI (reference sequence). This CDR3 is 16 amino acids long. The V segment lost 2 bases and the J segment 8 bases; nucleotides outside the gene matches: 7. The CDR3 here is CASSYGTGGLGEKLFF. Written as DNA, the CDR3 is TGTGCCAGCAGTTACGGGACAGGGGGTTTAGGAGAAAAACTGTTTTTT.

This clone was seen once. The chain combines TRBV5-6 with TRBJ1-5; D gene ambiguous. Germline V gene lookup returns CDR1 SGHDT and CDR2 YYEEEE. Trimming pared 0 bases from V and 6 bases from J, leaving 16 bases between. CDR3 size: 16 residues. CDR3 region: CASSLANGVGSQPQHF. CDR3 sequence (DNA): TGTGCCAGCAGCTTGGCCAACGGGGTTGGGAGTCAGCCCCAGCATTTT.

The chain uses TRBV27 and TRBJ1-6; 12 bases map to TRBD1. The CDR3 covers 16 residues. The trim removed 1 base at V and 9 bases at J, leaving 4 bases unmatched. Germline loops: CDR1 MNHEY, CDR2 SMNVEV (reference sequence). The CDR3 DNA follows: TGTGCCAGCAGTTTATATGTGGGACAGGGGGCTTCACCCCTCCACTTT. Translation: CASSLYVGQGASPLHF.

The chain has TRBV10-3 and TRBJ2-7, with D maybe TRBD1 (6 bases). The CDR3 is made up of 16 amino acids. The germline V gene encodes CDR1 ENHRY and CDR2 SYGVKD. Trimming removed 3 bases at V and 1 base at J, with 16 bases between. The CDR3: CAISDTGPTKSYEQYF. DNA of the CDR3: TGTGCCATCAGTGATACAGGGCCTACCAAATCCTACGAGCAGTACTTC.

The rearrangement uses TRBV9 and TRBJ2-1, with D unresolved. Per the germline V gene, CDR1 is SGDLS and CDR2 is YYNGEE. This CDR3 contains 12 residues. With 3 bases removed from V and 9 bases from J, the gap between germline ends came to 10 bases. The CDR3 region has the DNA TGTGCCAGCAGCGCACCGGCGGTTGAGCAGTTCTTC. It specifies CASSAPAVEQFF.

The CDR3 is CASSQDDRLNSPLHF. The CDR3 nucleotides are TGTGCCAGCAGCCAAGACGACAGATTAAATTCACCCCTCCACTTT. The V gene is TRBV14, the J gene TRBJ1-6; D perhaps matches TRBD1 (5 bases). The CDR3 length is 15 residues. CDR1 is SGHDN, CDR2 FVKESK, per germline. V was shortened by 0 bases and J by 7 bases, with 10 bases between the two germline ends.

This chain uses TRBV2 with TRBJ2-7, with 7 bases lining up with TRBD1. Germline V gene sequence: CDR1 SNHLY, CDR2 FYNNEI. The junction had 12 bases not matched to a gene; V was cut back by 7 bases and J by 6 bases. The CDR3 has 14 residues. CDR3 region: CASKRDRGPLEQYF. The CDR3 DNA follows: TGTGCCAGCAAGAGGGACAGAGGCCCTCTCGAGCAGTACTTC.

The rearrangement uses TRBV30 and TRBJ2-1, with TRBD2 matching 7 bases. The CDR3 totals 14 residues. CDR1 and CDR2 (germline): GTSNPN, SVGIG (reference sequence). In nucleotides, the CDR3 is TGTGCTTTTACTCGGGAGGATGCCTACAATGAGCAGTTCTTC. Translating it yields CAFTREDAYNEQFF.

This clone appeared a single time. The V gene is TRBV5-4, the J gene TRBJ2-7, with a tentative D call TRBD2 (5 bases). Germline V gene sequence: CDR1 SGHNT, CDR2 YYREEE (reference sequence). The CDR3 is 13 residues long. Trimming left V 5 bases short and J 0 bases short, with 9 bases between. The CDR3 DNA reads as TGTGCCAGCAGGCAAGGACTCTCCTACGAGCAGTACTTC. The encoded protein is CASRQGLSYEQYF.

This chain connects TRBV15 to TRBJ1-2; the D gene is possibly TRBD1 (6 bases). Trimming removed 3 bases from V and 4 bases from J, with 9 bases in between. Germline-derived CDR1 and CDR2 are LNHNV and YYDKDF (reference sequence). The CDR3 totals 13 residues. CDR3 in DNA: TGTGCCACCAGCAGCGACAGGTCCTATGGCTACACCTTC. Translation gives CATSSDRSYGYTF.

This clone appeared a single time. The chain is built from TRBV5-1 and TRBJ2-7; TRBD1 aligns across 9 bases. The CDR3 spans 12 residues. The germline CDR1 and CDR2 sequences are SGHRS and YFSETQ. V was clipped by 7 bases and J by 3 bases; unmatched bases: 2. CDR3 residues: CASRDRDYEQYF. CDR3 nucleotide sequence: TGCGCCAGCCGGGACAGGGACTACGAGCAGTACTTC.

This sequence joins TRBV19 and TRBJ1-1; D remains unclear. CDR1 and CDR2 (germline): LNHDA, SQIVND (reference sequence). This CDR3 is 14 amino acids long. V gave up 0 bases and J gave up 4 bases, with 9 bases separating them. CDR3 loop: CASSIDEGGTEAFF. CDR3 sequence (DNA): TGTGCCAGTAGTATAGATGAGGGCGGCACTGAAGCTTTCTTT.

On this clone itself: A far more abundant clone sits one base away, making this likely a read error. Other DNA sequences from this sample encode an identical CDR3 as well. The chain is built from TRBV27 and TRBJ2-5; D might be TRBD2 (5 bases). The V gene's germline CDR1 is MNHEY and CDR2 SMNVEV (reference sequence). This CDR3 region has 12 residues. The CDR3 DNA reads TGTTCTAACCCCGGAGGTGAAGAGACCCAGTACTTC. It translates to CSNPGGEETQYF.

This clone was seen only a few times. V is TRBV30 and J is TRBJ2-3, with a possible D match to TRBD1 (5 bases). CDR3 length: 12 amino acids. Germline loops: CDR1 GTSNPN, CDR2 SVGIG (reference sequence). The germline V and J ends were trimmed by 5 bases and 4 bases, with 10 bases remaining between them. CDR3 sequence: CAWGAVSDTQYF. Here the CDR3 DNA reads TGTGCCTGGGGGGCAGTTTCAGATACGCAGTATTTT.

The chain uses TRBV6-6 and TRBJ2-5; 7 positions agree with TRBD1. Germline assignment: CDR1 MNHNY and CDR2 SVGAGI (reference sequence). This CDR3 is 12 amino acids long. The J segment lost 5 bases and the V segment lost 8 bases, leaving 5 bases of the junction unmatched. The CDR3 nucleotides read TGTGCCAGCCAAGGGGGCGCGGAGACCCAGTACTTC. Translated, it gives CASQGGAETQYF.

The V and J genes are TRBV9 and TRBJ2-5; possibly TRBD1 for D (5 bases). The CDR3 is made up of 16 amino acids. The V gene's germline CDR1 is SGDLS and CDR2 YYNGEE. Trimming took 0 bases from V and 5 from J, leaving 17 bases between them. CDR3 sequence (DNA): TGTGCCAGCAGCGTAGCTAGGGGTAAAAAAAGGGAGACCCAGTACTTC. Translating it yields CASSVARGKKRETQYF.

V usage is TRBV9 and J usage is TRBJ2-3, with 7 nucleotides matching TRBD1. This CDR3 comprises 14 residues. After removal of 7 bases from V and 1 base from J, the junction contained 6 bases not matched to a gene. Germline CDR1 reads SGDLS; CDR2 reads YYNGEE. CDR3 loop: CASGKGAGTDTQYF. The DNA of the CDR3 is TGTGCCAGCGGGAAGGGGGCTGGCACAGATACGCAGTATTTT.

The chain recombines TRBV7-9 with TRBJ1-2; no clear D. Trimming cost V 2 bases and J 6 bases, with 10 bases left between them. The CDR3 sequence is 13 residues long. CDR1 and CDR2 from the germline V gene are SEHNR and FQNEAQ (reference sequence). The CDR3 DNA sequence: TGTGCCAGCAGCTTAAGCACCTTGGATGGCTACACCTTC. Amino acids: CASSLSTLDGYTF.

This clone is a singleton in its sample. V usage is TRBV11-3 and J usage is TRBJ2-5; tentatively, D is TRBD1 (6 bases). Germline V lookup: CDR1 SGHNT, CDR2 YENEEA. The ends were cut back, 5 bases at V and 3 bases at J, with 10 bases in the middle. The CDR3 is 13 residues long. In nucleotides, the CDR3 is TGTGCCAGCAGCGCTAGGGGGAAAGAGACCCAGTACTTC. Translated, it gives CASSARGKETQYF.

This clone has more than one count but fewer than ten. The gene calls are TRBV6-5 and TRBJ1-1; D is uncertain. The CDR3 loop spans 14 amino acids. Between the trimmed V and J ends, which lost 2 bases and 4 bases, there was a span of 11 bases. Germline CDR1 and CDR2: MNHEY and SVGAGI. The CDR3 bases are TGTGCCAGCAGTTACGGCAGTCCCACCACTGAAGCTTTCTTT. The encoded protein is CASSYGSPTTEAFF.

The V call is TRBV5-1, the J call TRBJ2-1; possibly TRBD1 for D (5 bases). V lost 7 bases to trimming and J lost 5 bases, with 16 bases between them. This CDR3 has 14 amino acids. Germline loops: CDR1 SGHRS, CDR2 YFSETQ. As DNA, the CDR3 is TGCGCCAGCGGCCCCCCCAAAGGGGACAATGAGCAGTTCTTC. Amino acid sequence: CASGPPKGDNEQFF.

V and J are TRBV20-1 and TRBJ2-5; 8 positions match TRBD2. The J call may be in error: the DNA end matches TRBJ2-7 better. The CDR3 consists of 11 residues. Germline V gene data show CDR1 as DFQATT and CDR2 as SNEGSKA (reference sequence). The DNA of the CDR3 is TGCAGTGCTCGACTAGCGTACGAGCAGTACTTC. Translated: CSARLAYEQYF.

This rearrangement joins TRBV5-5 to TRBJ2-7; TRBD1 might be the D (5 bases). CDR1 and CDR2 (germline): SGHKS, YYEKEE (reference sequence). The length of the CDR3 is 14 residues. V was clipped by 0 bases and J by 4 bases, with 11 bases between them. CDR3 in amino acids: CASSLGLQAYEQYF. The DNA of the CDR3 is TGTGCCAGCAGCTTGGGTTTACAGGCTTACGAGCAGTACTTC.

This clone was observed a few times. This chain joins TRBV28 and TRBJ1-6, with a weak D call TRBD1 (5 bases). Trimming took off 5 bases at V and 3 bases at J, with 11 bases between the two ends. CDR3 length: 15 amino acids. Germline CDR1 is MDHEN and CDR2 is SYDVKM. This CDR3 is CASSRGSFYNSPLHF. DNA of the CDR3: TGTGCCAGCAGTCGGGGGAGCTTCTATAATTCACCCCTCCACTTT.

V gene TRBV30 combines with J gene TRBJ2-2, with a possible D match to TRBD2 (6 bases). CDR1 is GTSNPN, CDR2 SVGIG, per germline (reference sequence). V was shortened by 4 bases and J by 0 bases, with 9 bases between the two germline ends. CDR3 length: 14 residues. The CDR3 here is CAWTSGANTGELFF. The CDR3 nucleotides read TGTGCCTGGACGTCGGGAGCGAACACCGGGGAGCTGTTTTTT.